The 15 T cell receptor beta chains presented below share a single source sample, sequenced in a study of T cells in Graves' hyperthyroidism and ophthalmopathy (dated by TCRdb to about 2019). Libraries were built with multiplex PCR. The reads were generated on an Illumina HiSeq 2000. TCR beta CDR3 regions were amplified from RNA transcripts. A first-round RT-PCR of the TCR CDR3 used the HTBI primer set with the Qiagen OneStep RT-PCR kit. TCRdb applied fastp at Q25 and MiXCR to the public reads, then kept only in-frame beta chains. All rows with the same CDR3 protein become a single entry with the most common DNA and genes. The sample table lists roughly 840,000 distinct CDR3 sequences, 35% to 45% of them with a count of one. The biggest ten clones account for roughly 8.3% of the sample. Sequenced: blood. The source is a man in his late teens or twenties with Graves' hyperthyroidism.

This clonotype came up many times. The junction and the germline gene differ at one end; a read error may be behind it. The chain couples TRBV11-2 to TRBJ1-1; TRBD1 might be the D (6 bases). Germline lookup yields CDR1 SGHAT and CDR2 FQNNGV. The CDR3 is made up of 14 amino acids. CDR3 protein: CASSPTGTNTEAFF. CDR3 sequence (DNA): TGCGCCAGCAGCCCAACAGGGACGAACACTGAAGCTTTCTTT.

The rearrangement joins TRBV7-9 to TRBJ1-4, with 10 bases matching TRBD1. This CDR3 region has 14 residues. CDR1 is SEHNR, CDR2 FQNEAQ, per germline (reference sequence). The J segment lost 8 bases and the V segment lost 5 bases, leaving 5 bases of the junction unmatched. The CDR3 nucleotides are TGTGCCAGCAGCCCTGGGACAGGGGAGGAAAAACTGTTTTTT. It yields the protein CASSPGTGEEKLFF.

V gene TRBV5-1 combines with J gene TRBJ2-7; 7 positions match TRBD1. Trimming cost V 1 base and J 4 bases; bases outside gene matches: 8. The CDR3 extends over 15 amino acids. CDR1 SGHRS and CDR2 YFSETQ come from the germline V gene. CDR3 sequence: CASSLRDRDPYEQYF. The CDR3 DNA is TGCGCCAGCAGCTTGCGTGACAGGGACCCTTACGAGCAGTACTTC.

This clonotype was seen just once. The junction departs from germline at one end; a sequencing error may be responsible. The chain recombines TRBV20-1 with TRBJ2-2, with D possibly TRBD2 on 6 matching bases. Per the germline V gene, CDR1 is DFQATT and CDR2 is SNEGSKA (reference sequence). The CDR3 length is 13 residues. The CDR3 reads CSALAVNTGELLF. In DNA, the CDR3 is TGCAGTGCTTTAGCGGTGAACACCGGGGAGCTGCTTTTT.

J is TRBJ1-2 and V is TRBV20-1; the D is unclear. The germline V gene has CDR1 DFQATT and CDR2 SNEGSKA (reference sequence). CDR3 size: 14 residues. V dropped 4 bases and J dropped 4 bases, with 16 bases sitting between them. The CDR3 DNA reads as TGCAGTGCTACCGATTCGGCAGGTCGCTATGGCTACACCTTC. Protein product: CSATDSAGRYGYTF.

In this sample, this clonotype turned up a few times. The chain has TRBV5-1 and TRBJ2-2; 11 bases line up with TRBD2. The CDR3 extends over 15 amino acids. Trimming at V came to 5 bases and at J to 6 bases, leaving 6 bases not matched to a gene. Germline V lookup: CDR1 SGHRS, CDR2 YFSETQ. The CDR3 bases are TGCGCCAGCAGTCGGGGACTAGCGGAGGCCGGGGAGCTGTTTTTT. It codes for CASSRGLAEAGELFF.

CDR3: CSSAQGNTEAFF. In nucleotides, the CDR3 is TGCAGCAGTGCGCAGGGGAACACTGAAGCTTTCTTT. The chain links TRBV29-1 to TRBJ1-1; possible D gene TRBD1, 5 bases. The germline V gene encodes CDR1 SQVTM and CDR2 ANQGSEA. The CDR3 length is 12 residues. The ends were cut back, 8 bases at V and 1 base at J, with 11 bases in the middle. The full variable domain, its missing parts supplied by reference TRBV29-1 and TRBJ1-1, is SAVISQKPSRDICQRGTSLTIQCQVDSQVTMMFWYRQQPGQSLTLIATANQGSEATYESGFVIDKFPISRPNLTFSTLTVSNMSPEDSSIYLCSSAQGNTEAFFGQGTRLTVV.

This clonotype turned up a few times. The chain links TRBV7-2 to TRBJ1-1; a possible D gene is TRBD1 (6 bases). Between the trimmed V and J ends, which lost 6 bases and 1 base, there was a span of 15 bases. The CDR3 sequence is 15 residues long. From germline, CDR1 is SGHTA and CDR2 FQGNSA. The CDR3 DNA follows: TGTGCCAGCAGACCGGGGGGGGGCCGGAACACTGAAGCTTTCTTT. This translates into CASRPGGGRNTEAFF.

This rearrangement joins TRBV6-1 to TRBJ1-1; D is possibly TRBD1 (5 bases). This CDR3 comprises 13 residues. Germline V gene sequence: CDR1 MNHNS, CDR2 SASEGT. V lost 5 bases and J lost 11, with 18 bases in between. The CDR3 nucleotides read TGTGCCAGCAGTCCACAAAGCGGGACCCAGGCTTTCTTT. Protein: CASSPQSGTQAFF.

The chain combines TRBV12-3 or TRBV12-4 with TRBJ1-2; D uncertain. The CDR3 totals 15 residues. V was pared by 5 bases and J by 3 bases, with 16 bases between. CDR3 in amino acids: CASSLWNSEDYGYTF. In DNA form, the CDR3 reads TGTGCCAGCAGTCTTTGGAATTCCGAGGACTATGGCTACACCTTC.

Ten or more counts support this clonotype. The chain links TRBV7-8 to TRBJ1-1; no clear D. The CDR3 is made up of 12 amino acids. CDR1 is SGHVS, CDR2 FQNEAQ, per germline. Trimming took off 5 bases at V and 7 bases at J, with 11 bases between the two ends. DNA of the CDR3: TGTGCCAGCAGCCCCCGTAAAGGTGAAGCTTTCTTT. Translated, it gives CASSPRKGEAFF.

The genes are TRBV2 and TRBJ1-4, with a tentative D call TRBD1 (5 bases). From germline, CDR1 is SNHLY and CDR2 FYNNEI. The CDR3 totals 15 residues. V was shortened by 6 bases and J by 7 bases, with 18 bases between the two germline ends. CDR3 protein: CASRDRGSGGEKLFF. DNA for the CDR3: TGTGCCAGCAGGGATCGGGGCTCTGGTGGTGAAAAACTGTTTTTT.

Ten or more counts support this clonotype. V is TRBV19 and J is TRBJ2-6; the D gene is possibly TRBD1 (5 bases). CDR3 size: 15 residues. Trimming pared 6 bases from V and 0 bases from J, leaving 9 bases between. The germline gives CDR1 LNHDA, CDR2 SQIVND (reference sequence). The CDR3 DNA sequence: TGTGCCAGTAGCAATCAGGGCTCTGGGGCCAACGTCCTGACTTTC. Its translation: CASSNQGSGANVLTF.

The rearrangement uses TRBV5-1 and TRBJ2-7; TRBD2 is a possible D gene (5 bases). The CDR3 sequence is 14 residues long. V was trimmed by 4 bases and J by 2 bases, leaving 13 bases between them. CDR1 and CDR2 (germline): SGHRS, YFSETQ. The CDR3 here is CASSLSGEAYEQYF. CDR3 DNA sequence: TGCGCCAGCAGCCTCTCCGGGGAAGCCTACGAGCAGTACTTC.

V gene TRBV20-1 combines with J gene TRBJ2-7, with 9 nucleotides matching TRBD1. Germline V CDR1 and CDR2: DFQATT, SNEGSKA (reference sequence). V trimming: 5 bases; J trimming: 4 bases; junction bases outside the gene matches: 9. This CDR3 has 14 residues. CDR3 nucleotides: TGCAGTGCTGGGGGGGGGACAGGGAGTTACGAGCAGTACTTC. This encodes CSAGGGTGSYEQYF.